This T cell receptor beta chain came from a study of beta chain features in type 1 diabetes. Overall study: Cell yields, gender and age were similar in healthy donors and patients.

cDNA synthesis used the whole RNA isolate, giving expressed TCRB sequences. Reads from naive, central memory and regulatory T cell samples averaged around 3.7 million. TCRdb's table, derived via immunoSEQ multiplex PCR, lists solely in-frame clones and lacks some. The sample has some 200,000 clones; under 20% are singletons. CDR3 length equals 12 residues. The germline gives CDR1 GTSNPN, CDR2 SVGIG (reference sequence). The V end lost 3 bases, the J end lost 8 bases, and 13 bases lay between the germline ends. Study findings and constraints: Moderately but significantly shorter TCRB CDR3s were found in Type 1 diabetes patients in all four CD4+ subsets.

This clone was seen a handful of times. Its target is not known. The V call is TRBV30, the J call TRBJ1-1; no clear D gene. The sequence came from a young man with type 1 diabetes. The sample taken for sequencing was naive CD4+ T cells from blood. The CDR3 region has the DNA TGTGCCTGGAGGGTTGGTGCCGGGGAAGCTTTCTTT. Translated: CAWRVGAGEAFF.